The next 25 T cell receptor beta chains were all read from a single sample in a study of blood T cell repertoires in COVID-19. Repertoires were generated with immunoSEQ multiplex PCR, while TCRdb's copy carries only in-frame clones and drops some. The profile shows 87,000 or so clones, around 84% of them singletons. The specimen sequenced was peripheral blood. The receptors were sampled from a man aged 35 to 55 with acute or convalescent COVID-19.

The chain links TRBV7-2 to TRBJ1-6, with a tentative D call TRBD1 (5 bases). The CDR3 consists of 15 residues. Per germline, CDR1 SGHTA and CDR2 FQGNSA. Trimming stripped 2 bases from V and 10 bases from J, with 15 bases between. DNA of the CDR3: TGTGCCAGCAGCTTAAGGTTAGGGGAAGGCTCACCCCTCCACTTT. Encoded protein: CASSLRLGEGSPLHF.

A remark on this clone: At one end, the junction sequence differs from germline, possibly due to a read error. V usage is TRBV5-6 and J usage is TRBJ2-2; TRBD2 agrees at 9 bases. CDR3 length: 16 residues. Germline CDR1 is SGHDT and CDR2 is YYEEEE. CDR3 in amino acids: CASSLSGRYEHRGAVF. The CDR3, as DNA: TGTGCCAGCAGCTTAAGCGGGAGGTACGAACACCGGGGAGCTGTTTTT.

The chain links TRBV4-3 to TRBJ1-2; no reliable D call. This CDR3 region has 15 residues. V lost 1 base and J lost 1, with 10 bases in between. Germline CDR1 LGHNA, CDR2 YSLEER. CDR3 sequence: CASSQGVGGNYGYTF. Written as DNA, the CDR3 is TGCGCCAGCAGCCAAGGCGTGGGAGGTAACTATGGCTACACCTTC.

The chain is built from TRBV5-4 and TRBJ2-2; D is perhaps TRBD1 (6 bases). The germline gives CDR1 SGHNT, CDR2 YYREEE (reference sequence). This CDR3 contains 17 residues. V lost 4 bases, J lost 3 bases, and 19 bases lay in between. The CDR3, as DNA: TGTGCCAGCAGCAACCCCCAGCAGGGGCCCTACACCGGGGAGCTGTTTTTT. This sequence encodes CASSNPQQGPYTGELFF.

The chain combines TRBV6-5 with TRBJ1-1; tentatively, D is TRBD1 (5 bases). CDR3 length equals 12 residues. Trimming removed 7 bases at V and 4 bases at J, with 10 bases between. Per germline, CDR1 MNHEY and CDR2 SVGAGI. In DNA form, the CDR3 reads TGTGCCAGCAAAAGGGGCGGCACTGAAGCTTTCTTT. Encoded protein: CASKRGGTEAFF.

The CDR3 DNA follows: TGCGCCAGCAGCTTAGGACAGACAAGCTCCTACGAGCAGTACTTC. As protein: CASSLGQTSSYEQYF. The J gene is TRBJ2-7, the V gene TRBV5-1; TRBD1 might be the D (6 bases). Germline V gives CDR1 SGHRS, CDR2 YFSETQ. Trimming removed 2 bases at V and 0 bases at J, with 12 bases between. This CDR3 region has 15 residues. Complete variable domain (other parts from reference TRBV5-1 and TRBJ2-7): KAGVTQTPRYLIKTRGQQVTLSCSPISGHRSVSWYQQTPGQGLQFLFEYFSETQRNKGNFPGRFSGRQFSNSRSEMNVSTLELGDSALYLCASSLGQTSSYEQYFGPGTRLTVT.

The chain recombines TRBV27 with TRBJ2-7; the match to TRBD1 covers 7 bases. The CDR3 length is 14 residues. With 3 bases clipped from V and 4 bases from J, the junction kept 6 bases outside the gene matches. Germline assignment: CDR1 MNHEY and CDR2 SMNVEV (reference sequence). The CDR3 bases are TGTGCCAGCAGTTTGGCGACAGGGAAGTACGAGCAGTACTTC. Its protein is CASSLATGKYEQYF.

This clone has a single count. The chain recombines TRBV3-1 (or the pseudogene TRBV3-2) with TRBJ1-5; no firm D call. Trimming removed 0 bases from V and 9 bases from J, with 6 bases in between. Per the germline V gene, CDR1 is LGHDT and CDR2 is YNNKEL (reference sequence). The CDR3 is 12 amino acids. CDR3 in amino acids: CASSQEGGPQHF. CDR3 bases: TGTGCCAGCAGCCAAGAAGGCGGGCCCCAGCATTTT.

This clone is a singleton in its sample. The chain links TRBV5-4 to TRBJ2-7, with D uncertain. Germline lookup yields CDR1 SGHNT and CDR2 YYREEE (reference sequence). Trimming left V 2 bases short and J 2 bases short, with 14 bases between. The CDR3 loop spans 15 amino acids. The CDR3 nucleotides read TGTGCCAGCAGCTTAGACACCTCAATAGCCTACGAGCAGTACTTC. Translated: CASSLDTSIAYEQYF. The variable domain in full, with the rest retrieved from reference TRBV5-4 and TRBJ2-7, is ETGVTQSPTHLIKTRGQQVTLRCSSQSGHNTVSWYQQALGQGPQFIFQYYREEENGRGNFPPRFSGLQFPNYSSELNVNALELDDSALYLCASSLDTSIAYEQYFGPGTRLTVT.

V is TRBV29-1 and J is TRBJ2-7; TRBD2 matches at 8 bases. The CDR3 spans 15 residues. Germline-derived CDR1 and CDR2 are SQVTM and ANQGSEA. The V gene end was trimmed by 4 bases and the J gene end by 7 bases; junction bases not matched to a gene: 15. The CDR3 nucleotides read TGCAGCGTTGGGGGTCTGGCGGGAGGCTTACGAGAGCAGTACTTC. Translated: CSVGGLAGGLREQYF.

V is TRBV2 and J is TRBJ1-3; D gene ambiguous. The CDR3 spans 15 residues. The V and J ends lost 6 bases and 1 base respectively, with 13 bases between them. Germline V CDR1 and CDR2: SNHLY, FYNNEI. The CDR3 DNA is TGTGCCAGCAGCCCATTCCCCAGATCTGGAAACACCATATATTTT. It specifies CASSPFPRSGNTIYF.

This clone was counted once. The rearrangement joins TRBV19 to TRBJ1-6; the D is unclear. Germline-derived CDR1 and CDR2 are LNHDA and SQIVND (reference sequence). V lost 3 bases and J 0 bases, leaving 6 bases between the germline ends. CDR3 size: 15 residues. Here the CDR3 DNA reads TGTGCCAGTAGTATTGGGAGCTCCTATAATTCACCCCTCCACTTT. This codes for CASSIGSSYNSPLHF.

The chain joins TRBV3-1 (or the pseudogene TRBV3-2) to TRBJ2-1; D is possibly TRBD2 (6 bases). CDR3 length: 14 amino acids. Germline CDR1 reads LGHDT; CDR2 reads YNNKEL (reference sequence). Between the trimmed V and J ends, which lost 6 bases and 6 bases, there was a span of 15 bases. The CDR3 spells CASSTGTRTNEQFF. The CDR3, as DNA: TGTGCCAGCAGTACCGGGACTCGAACCAATGAGCAGTTCTTC.

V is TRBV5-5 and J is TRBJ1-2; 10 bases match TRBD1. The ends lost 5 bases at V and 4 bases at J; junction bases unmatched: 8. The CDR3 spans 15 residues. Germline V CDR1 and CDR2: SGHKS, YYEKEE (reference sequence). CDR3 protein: CASSLAGTGVYGYTF. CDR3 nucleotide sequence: TGTGCCAGCAGTTTAGCCGGGACAGGGGTCTATGGCTACACCTTC.

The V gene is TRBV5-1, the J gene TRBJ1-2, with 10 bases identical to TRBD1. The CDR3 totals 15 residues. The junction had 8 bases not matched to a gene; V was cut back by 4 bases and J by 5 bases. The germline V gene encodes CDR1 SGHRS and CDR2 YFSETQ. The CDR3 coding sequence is TGCGCCAGCAGCGGCGGGACAGGGGCCTTTTATGGCTACACCTTC. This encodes CASSGGTGAFYGYTF.

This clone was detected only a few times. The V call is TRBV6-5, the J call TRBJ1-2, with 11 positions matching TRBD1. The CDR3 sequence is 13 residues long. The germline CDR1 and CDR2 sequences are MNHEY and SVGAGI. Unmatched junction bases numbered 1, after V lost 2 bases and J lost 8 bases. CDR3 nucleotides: TGTGCCAGCAGTTACGGGACAGGGGGAGGCTACACCTTC. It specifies CASSYGTGGGYTF.

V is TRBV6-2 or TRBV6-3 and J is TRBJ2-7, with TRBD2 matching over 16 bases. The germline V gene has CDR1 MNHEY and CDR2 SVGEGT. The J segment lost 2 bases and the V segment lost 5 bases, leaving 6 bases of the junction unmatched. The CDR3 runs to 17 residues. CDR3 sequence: CASSRPGLAGGAYEQYF. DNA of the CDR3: TGTGCCAGCAGTCGTCCGGGACTAGCGGGGGGGGCCTACGAGCAGTACTTC.

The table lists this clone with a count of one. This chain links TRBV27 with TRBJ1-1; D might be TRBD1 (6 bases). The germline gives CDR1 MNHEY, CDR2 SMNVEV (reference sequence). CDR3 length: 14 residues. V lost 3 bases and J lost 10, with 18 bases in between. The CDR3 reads CASSFGGVPGGAFF. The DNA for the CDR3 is TGTGCCAGCAGTTTTGGGGGCGTCCCTGGCGGAGCTTTCTTT.

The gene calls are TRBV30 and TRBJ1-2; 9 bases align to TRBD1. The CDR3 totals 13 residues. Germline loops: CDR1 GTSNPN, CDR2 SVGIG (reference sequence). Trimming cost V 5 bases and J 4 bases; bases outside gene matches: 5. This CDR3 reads CAWEDRGGYGYTF. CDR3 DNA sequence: TGTGCCTGGGAGGACAGGGGCGGCTATGGCTACACCTTC.

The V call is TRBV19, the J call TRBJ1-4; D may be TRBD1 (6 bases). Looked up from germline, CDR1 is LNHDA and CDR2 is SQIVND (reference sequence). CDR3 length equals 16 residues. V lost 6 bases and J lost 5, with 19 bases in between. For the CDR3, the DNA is TGTGCCAGTAGATGGGGGCCCGGCGCGAGCAATGAAAAACTGTTTTTT. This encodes CASRWGPGASNEKLFF.

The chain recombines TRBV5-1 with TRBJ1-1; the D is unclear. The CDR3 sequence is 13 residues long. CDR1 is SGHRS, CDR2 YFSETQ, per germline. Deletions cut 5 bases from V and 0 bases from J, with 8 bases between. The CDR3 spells CASRADLNTEAFF. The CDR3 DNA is TGCGCCAGCAGGGCGGACTTGAACACTGAAGCTTTCTTT. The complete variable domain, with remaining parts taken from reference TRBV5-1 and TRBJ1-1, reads KAGVTQTPRYLIKTRGQQVTLSCSPISGHRSVSWYQQTPGQGLQFLFEYFSETQRNKGNFPGRFSGRQFSNSRSEMNVSTLELGDSALYLCASRADLNTEAFFGQGTRLTVV.

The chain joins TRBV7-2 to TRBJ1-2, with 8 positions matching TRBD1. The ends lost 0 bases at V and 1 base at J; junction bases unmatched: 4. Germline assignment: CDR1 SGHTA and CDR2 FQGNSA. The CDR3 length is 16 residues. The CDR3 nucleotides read TGTGCCAGCAGCTTAGCTACAGGGGGGCTTAACTATGGCTACACCTTC. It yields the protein CASSLATGGLNYGYTF.

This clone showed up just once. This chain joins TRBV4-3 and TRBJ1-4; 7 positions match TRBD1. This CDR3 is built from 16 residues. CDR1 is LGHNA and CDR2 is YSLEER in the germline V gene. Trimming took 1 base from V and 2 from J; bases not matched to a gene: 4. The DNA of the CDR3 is TGCGCCAGCAGCCAAGGATCAGGGGGGACTAATGAAAAACTGTTTTTT. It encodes CASSQGSGGTNEKLFF.

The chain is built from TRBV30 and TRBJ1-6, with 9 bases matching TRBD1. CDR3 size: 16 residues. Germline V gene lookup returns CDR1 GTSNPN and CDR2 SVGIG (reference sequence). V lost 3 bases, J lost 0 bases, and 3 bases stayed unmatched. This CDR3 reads CAWRMTGGSYNSPLHF. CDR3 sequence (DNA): TGTGCCTGGAGAATGACAGGGGGCTCCTATAATTCACCCCTCCACTTT.

CDR3 sequence: CASSLSGCRNNYGYTF. CDR3 sequence (DNA): TGCGCCAGCAGCCTAAGTGGATGCAGGAATAACTATGGCTACACCTTC. The V gene is TRBV10-1, the J gene TRBJ1-2, with D unresolved. The CDR3 has 16 amino acids. Trimming removed 6 bases at V and 1 base at J, with 18 bases between. Per germline, CDR1 WNHNN and CDR2 SYGVQD (reference sequence).